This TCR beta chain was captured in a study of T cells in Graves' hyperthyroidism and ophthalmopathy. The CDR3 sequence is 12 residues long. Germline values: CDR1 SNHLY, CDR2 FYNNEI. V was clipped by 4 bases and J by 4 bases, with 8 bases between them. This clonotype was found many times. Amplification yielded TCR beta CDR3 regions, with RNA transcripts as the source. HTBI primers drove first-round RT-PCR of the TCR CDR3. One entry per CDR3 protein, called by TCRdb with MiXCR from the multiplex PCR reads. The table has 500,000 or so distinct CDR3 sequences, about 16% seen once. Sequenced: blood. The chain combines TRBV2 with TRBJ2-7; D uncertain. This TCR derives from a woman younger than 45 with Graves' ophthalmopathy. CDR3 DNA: TGTGCCAGCAGTGCTACCGATTACGAGCAGTACTTC. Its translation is CASSATDYEQYF.